This TCR beta chain was obtained from a study of blood T cell repertoires in COVID-19. How the authors handled the data: Amplification from reference gene primers served as the basis for estimated nucleated cell counts. Libraries were prepared by immunoSEQ multiplex PCR; TCRdb keeps only in-frame clonotypes and omits some of them. V, J and clone size are taken as reported in that table, and D and trimming were inferred from the DNA itself. Counted here are over 200,000 clones, approximately 90% occurring once; the ten biggest clones make up around 10%. The CDR3 length is 13 residues. Trimming removed 1 base from V and 12 bases from J, with 13 bases in between. The germline CDR1 and CDR2 sequences are SGHAT and FQNNGV. Seattle researchers signed up patients amid active infection and tracked them longitudinally.

The receptor's source is a man over 45 with COVID-19, enrolled during active disease. The sequenced material came from peripheral blood. The chain couples TRBV11-2 to TRBJ2-1; possible D gene TRBD2, 5 bases. This CDR3 is CASSLGRPRVQFF. The CDR3 coding sequence is TGTGCCAGCAGCTTAGGTCGGCCGAGGGTGCAGTTCTTC.